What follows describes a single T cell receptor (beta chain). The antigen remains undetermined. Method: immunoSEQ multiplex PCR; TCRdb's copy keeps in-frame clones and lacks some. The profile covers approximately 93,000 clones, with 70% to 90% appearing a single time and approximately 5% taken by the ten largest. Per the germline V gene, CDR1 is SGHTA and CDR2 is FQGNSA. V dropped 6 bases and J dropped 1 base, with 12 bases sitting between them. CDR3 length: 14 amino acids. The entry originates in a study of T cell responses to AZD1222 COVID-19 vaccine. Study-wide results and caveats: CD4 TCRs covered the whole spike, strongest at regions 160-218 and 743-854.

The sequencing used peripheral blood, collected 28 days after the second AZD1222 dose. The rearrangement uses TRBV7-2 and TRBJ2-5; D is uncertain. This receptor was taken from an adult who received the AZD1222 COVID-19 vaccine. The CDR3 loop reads CASRPAKTQETQYF. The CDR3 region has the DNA TGTGCCAGCAGACCCGCGAAAACCCAAGAGACCCAGTACTTC.